These 27 T cell receptor beta chains came from one sample sequenced in a study of CXCR3-negative and CXCR3-positive naive CD8 T cells. UMI labels and 5' RACE were used to prepare the TRB cDNA libraries. After re-calling the 5' RACE reads, TCRdb lists one entry per CDR3 protein, DNA absent. The sample data list under 90,000 distinct CDR3 sequences. Their antigens are not known. Study-wide findings and caveats: Comparison of naive cells showed more hydrophobic TRB CDR3s in CXCR3-positive than in CXCR3-negative naive cells.

The sequenced sample was naive CXCR3+ CD8+ T cells from blood. The sample's subset: CD45RO-CCR7+CD27+CD95- naive CD8+ T cells expressing CXCR3 (TNR3+). The receptors here all came from a human donor in good health. Some clones in this sample may be carry-over from other donors' samples.

The gene calls are TRBV20-1 and TRBJ1-1; the TRBD1 assignment by TCRdb is unverifiable without DNA. Germline V CDR1 and CDR2: DFQATT, SNEGSKA (reference sequence). The length of the CDR3 is 13 residues. CDR3 residues: CSARKTVNTEAFF.

J is TRBJ2-7 and V is TRBV6-2 or TRBV6-3. The CDR3 extends over 14 amino acids. Per the germline V gene, CDR1 is MNHEY and CDR2 is SVGEGT. The CDR3 is CASLAIGRLYEQYF.

The genes are TRBV28 and TRBJ2-3; TCRdb selects TRBD2, and the lack of DNA leaves this call unchecked. CDR3 length: 16 amino acids. The germline CDR1 and CDR2 sequences are MDHEN and SYDVKM. The CDR3 sequence is CASSAQGASGSYTQYF.

The chain uses TRBV7-2 and TRBJ2-1. The CDR3 extends over 13 amino acids. In germline, CDR1 is SGHTA, CDR2 FQGNSA. CDR3 in amino acids: CASSLFVYNEQFF.

The chain couples TRBV28 to TRBJ2-1. Per the germline V gene, CDR1 is MDHEN and CDR2 is SYDVKM. CDR3 length equals 16 residues. The CDR3 reads CASNNSGFRSYNEQFF.

The rearrangement joins TRBV4-1 to TRBJ2-7; TCRdb's D call, TRBD1, is unchecked because there is no DNA. Germline V gene sequence: CDR1 MGHRA, CDR2 YSYEKL. The CDR3 has 14 residues. The CDR3 sequence: CASSQERASGEQYF.

CDR3: CARSGKGGTTYEQYF. The V gene is TRBV27, the J gene TRBJ2-7; TCRdb outputs TRBD1, but without DNA this stays unchecked. Germline values: CDR1 MNHEY, CDR2 SMNVEV (reference sequence). The CDR3 is 15 amino acids.

This sequence joins TRBV6-5 and TRBJ1-4. Germline values: CDR1 MNHEY, CDR2 SVGAGI. The CDR3 runs to 11 residues. CDR3 residues: CASRDNEKLFF.

The rearrangement joins TRBV20-1 to TRBJ1-1; the TCRdb D gene call, TRBD1, has no DNA to confirm it. The CDR3 has 15 amino acids. Germline V gene data show CDR1 as DFQATT and CDR2 as SNEGSKA (reference sequence). CDR3 region: CSARDMTAPNTEAFF.

The chain combines TRBV20-1 with TRBJ2-5; TCRdb selects TRBD1, and the lack of DNA leaves this call unchecked. The germline V gene has CDR1 DFQATT and CDR2 SNEGSKA (reference sequence). The CDR3 loop spans 13 amino acids. The CDR3 protein is CSAREEGEETQYF.

The chain employs TRBV7-2 and TRBJ1-2. The CDR3 contains 15 residues. From germline, CDR1 is SGHTA and CDR2 FQGNSA. CDR3 protein: CASSLGQGLAYGYTF.

The J gene is TRBJ2-6, the V gene TRBV12-3 or TRBV12-4. This CDR3 is built from 15 residues. The CDR3 sequence is CASSLAGAGANVLTF.

The V gene is TRBV7-3, the J gene TRBJ1-1. This CDR3 spans 13 amino acids. CDR1 is SGHTA and CDR2 is FQGTGA in the germline V gene. CDR3 amino acids: CASSLNRGTEAFF.

The rearrangement links TRBV28 to TRBJ1-6; TCRdb's D call of TRBD1 is untestable without DNA. The CDR3 extends over 13 amino acids. CDR1 MDHEN and CDR2 SYDVKM come from the germline V gene. The CDR3 spells CASSGRGYSPLHF. Full variable domain (remainder filled in from reference TRBV28 and TRBJ1-6): DVKVTQSSRYLVKRTGEKVFLECVQDMDHENMFWYRQDPGLGLRLIYFSYDVKMKEKGDIPEGYSVSREKKERFSLILESASTNQTSMYLCASSGRGYSPLHFGNGTRLTVT.

The chain carries TRBV29-1 and TRBJ2-7. There are 14 residues in the CDR3. Germline CDR1 SQVTM, CDR2 ANQGSEA. The CDR3 reads CSVEGLVGSYEQYF.

The chain uses TRBV29-1 and TRBJ1-1. This CDR3 has 11 amino acids. Germline CDR1 and CDR2: SQVTM and ANQGSEA. The CDR3 protein is CSVIGNTEAFF.

V and J are TRBV6-2 or TRBV6-3 and TRBJ2-7; TCRdb gives TRBD1 as the D gene, but with no DNA this cannot be confirmed. In germline, CDR1 is MNHEY, CDR2 SVGEGT. The CDR3 consists of 16 residues. CDR3: CASSPPRWRESYEQYF.

The chain combines TRBV28 with TRBJ2-1; the D gene TCRdb calls, TRBD2, cannot be checked with no DNA. CDR1 MDHEN and CDR2 SYDVKM come from the germline V gene. The CDR3 length is 18 residues. The CDR3 is CASSLQLAGANSYNEQFF.

The rearrangement links TRBV7-2 to TRBJ2-7. The CDR3 covers 13 residues. The germline gives CDR1 SGHTA, CDR2 FQGNSA. The chain's CDR3 is CASSSWPSDEQYF. Looking up the rest from reference TRBV7-2 and TRBJ2-7 gives the full variable domain: GAGVSQSPSNKVTEKGKDVELRCDPISGHTALYWYRQSLGQGLEFLIYFQGNSAPDKSGLPSDRFSAERTGGSVSTLTIQRTQQEDSAVYLCASSSWPSDEQYFGPGTRLTVT.

V usage is TRBV29-1 and J usage is TRBJ2-2; absent DNA, TCRdb's TRBD2 call cannot be checked. CDR1 is SQVTM and CDR2 is ANQGSEA in the germline V gene. This CDR3 has 16 amino acids. The CDR3 sequence: CSVEGAGELPTGELFF.

The chain couples TRBV6-5 to TRBJ2-1; TCRdb calls TRBD2, which cannot be checked without DNA. Germline V gives CDR1 MNHEY, CDR2 SVGAGI. The CDR3 consists of 15 residues. CDR3 amino acids: CASSYSGGGMNEQFF.

The chain recombines TRBV7-6 with TRBJ2-1; TCRdb's assignment of TRBD2 cannot be checked, as there is no DNA. This CDR3 has 13 residues. Germline V gives CDR1 SGHVS, CDR2 FNYEAQ. CDR3 loop: CASSLVGSNEQFF.

CDR3 loop: CASSQGQGGYGYTF. This chain connects TRBV12-3 or TRBV12-4 to TRBJ1-2; TCRdb selects TRBD1, and the lack of DNA leaves this call unchecked. The CDR3 sequence is 14 residues long.

The chain carries TRBV20-1 and TRBJ2-5; TCRdb returns TRBD1, unconfirmable since there is no DNA. Per the germline V gene, CDR1 is DFQATT and CDR2 is SNEGSKA (reference sequence). The CDR3 is 14 residues long. CDR3: CSARLDRTQETQYF.

The rearrangement uses TRBV20-1 and TRBJ2-2; the D gene TCRdb calls, TRBD1, cannot be checked with no DNA. CDR1 is DFQATT and CDR2 is SNEGSKA in the germline V gene (reference sequence). CDR3 size: 16 residues. This chain's CDR3 is CSARPIQGAWPGELFF.

The rearrangement uses TRBV28 and TRBJ1-5. The CDR3 spans 15 residues. Germline V gene lookup returns CDR1 MDHEN and CDR2 SYDVKM. CDR3 region: CASSLSGSGNQPQHF.

V gene TRBV28 combines with J gene TRBJ2-3; TCRdb's assignment of TRBD1 cannot be checked, as there is no DNA. The CDR3 consists of 13 residues. In germline, CDR1 is MDHEN, CDR2 SYDVKM. The CDR3 spells CASRRAGGHTQYF.